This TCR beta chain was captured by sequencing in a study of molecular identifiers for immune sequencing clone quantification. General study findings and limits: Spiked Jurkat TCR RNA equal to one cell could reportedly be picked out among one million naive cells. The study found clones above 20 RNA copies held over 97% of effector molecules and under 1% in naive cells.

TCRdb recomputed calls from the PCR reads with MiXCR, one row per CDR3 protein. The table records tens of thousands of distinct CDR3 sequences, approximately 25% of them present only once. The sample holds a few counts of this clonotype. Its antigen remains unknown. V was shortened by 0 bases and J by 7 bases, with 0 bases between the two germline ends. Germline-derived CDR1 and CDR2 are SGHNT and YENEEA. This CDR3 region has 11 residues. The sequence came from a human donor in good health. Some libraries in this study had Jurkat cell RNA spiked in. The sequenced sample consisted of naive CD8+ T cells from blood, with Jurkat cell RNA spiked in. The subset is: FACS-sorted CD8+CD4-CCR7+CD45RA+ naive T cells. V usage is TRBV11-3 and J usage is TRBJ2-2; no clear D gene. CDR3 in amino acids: CASSLDGELFF. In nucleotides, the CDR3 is TGTGCCAGCAGCTTAGACGGGGAGCTGTTTTTT.